This paragraph reports one TCR beta chain. Antigen: not known. The source of the sample is a study of T-cell reconstitution after alpha-beta-depleted transplantation in children. Notes on the study in general: Surviving recipient T cells and thymic progenitors underlay high day-60 TCRbeta diversity in some patients. By one year post-transplant, T-cell counts and diversity largely arose from T cells that were newly produced. The origin of alpha-beta T cells about two months after transplant was reportedly several hundred expanded graft clones.

This CDR3 comprises 14 residues. CDR1 and CDR2 from the germline V gene are ENHRY and SYGVKD. V trimming: 10 bases; J trimming: 3 bases; junction bases outside the gene matches: 9. A library of TCRbeta sequences, prepared with unique molecular identifiers, was generated. One entry per CDR3 protein, called by TCRdb with MiXCR from the PCR reads. The sample includes roughly 570,000 distinct CDR3 sequences, about a quarter of them seen just once. The starting material was PBMCs, obtained before TCRalphabeta/CD19-depleted stem cell transplant. V and J are TRBV10-3 and TRBJ2-7; 10 bases fit TRBD1. This TCR was recovered from a boy under three years old with Wiskott-Aldrich syndrome, due to receive a stem cell transplant. CDR3 protein: CASTGTGALYEQYF. DNA of the CDR3: TGTGCCAGCACCGGGACAGGGGCCCTCTACGAGCAGTACTTC.